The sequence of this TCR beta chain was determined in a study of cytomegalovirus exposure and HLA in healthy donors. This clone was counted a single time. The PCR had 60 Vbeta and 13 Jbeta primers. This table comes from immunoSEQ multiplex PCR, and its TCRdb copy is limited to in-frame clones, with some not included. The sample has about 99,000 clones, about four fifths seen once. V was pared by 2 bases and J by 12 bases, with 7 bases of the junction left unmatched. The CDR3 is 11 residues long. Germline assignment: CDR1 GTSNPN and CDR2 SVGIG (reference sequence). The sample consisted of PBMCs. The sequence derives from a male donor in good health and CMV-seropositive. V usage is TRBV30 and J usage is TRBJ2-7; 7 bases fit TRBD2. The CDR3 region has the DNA TGTGCCTGGAGTCCTGGACTAGTATCGTACTTC. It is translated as CAWSPGLVSYF.